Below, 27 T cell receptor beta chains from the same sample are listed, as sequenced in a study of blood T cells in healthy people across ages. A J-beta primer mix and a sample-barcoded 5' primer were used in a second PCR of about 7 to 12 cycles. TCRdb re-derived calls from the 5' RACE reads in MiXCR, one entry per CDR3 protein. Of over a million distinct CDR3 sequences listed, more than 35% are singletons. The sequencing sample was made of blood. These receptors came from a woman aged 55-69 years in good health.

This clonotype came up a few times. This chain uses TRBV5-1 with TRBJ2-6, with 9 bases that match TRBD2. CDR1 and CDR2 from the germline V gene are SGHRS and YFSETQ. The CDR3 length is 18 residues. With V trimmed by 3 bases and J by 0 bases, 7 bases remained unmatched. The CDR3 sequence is CASSSLIAGASGANVLTF. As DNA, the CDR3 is TGCGCCAGCAGCTCTCTAATAGCGGGGGCCTCTGGGGCCAACGTCCTGACTTTC.

The CDR3, as DNA: TGTGCCAGCAGCCAGAGAACACCGAACACTGAAGCTTTCTTT. Its translation: CASSQRTPNTEAFF. The J gene is TRBJ1-1, the V gene TRBV5-6; D remains ambiguous. CDR1 is SGHDT, CDR2 YYEEEE, per germline. CDR3 length: 14 residues. Trimming pared 4 bases from V and 1 base from J, leaving 11 bases between.

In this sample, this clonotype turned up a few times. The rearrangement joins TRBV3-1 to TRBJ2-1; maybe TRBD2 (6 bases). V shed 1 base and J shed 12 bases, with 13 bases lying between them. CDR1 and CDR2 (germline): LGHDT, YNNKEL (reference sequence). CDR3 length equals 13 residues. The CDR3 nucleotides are TGTGCCAGCAGCCAAGCCCGGAGCGGGTGGCAGTTCTTC. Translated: CASSQARSGWQFF.

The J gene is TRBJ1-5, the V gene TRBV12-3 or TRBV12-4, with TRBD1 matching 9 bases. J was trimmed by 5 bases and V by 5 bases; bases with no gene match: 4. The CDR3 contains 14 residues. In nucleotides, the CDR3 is TGTGCCAGCAGTACGGACAGGGGTGATCAGCCCCAGCATTTT. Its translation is CASSTDRGDQPQHF.

The CDR3 spells CASSFLGQRGGDTQYF. CDR3 nucleotide sequence: TGTGCCAGCAGTTTTTTGGGCCAACGGGGAGGAGATACGCAGTATTTT. The J gene is TRBJ2-3, the V gene TRBV12-3 or TRBV12-4; tentatively, D is TRBD2 (6 bases). V was pared by 3 bases and J by 5 bases, with 18 bases between. The CDR3 contains 16 residues.

Here the CDR3 DNA reads TGTGCCAGCAGCCTCGAACAGGGCGATCAGCCCCAGTATTTT. It yields the protein CASSLEQGDQPQYF. The rearrangement links TRBV7-6 to TRBJ1-5; TRBD1 might be the D (6 bases). The J call is in doubt because the DNA end fits TRBJ2-3 better. Germline-derived CDR1 and CDR2 are SGHVS and FNYEAQ. The CDR3 spans 14 residues.

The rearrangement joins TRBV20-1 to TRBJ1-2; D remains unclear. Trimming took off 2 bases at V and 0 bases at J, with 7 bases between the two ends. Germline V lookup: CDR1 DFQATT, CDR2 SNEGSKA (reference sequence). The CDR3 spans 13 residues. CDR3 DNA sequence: TGCAGTGCTAGACAGCCTGCTAACTATGGCTACACCTTC. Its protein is CSARQPANYGYTF.

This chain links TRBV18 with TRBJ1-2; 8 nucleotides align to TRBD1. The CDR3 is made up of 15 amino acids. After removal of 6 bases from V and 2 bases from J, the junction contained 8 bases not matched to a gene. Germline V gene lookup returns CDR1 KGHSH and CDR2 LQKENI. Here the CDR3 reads CASSPQTGENYGYTF. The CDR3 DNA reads TGTGCCAGCTCCCCCCAGACAGGGGAGAACTATGGCTACACCTTC.

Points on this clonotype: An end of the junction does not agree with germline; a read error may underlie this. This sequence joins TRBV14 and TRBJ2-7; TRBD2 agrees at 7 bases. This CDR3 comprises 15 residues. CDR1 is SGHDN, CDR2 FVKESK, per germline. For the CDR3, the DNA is TGTGCCAGCAGCCAAGGGCTAGCGGCCGCCTACGAGCGGTACTTC. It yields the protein CASSQGLAAAYERYF.

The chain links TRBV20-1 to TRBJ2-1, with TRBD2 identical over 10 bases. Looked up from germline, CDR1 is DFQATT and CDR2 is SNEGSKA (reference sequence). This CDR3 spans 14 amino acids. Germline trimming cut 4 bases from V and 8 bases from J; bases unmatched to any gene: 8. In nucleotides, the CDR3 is TGCAGTGCTAATAAGCGGGAGGGCCAGGATGAGCAGTTCTTC. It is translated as CSANKREGQDEQFF.

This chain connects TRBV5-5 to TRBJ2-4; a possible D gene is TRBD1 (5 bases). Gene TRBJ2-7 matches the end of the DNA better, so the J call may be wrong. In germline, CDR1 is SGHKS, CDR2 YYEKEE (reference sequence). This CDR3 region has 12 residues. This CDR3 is CASTFLGDEQYF. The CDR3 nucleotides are TGTGCCAGCACCTTTCTAGGGGACGAGCAGTACTTC.

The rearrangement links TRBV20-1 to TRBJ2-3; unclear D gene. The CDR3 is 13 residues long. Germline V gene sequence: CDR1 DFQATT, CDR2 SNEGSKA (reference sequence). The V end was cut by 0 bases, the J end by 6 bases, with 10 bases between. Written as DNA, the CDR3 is TGCAGTGCTAGAGACGATCGGTCGGATACGCAGTATTTT. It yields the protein CSARDDRSDTQYF.

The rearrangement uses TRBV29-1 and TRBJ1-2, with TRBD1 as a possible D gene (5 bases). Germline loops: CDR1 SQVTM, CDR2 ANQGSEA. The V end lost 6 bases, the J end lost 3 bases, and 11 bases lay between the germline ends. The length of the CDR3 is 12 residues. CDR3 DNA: TGCAGCGTCACAAGGGGCTACTATGGCTACACCTTC. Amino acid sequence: CSVTRGYYGYTF.

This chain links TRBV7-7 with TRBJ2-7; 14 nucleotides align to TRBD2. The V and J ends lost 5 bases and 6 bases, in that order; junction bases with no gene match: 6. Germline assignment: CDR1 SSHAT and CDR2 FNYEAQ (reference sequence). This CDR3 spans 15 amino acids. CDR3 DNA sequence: TGTGCCAGCAGCCAGGGACTAGCGGGAGTCCCCGAGCAGTACTTC. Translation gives CASSQGLAGVPEQYF.

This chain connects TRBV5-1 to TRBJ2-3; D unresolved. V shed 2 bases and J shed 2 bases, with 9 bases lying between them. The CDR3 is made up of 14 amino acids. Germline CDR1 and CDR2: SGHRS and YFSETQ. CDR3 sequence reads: CASSFRENTDTQYF. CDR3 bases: TGCGCCAGCAGCTTTCGCGAAAACACAGATACGCAGTATTTT.

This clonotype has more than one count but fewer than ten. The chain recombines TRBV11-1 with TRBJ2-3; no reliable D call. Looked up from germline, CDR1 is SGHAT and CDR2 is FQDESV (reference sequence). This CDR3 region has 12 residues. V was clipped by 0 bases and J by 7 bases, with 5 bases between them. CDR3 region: CASSLARNTQYF. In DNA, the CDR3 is TGTGCCAGCAGCTTAGCGAGAAATACGCAGTATTTT.

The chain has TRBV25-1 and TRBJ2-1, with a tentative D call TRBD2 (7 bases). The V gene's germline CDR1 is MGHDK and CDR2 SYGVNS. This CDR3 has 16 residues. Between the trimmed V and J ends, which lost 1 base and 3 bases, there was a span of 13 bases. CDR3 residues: CASSEWGGSLYNEQFF. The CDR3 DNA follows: TGTGCCAGCAGTGAATGGGGGGGCTCCCTCTACAATGAGCAGTTCTTC. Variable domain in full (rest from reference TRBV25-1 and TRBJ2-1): EADIYQTPRYLVIGTGKKITLECSQTMGHDKMYWYQQDPGMELHLIHYSYGVNSTEKGDLSSESTVSRIRTEHFPLTLESARPSHTSQYLCASSEWGGSLYNEQFFGPGTRLTVL.

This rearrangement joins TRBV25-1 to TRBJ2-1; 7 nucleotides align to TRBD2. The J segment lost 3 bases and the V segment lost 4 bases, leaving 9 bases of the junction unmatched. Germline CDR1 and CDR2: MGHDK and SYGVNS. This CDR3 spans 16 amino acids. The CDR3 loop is CASSGAWGRVYNEQFF. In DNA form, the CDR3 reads TGTGCCAGCAGTGGGGCGTGGGGGAGGGTCTACAATGAGCAGTTCTTC.

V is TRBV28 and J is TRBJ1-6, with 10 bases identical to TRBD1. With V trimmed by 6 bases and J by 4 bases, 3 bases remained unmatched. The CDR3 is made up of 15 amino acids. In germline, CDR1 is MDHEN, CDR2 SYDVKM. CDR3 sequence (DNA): TGTGCCAGCAGAGAGGGACAGGGGTATAATTCACCCCTCCACTTT. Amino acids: CASREGQGYNSPLHF. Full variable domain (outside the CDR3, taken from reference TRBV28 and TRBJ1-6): DVKVTQSSRYLVKRTGEKVFLECVQDMDHENMFWYRQDPGLGLRLIYFSYDVKMKEKGDIPEGYSVSREKKERFSLILESASTNQTSMYLCASREGQGYNSPLHFGNGTRLTVT.

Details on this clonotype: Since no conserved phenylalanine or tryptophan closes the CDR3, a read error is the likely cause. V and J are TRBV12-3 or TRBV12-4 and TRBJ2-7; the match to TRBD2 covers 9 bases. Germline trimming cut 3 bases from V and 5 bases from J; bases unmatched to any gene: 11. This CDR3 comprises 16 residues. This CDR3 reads CASSFPASGNINEQYL. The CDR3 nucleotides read TGTGCCAGCAGTTTTCCCGCTAGCGGGAACATCAACGAGCAGTACTTG.

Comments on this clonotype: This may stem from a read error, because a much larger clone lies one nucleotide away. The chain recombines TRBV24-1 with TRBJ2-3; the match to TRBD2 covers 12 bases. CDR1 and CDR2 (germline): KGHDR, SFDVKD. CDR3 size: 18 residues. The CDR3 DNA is TGTGTCACCAGTCGGTCTAGCGGGAGGGCCACTAGCACAGATACGCAGTATTTT. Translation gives CVTSRSSGRATSTDTQYF.

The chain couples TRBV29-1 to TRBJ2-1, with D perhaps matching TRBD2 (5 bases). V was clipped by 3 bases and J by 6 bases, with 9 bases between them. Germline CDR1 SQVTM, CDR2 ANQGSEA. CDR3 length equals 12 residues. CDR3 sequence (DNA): TGCAGCGTTGAGCGAGGGTCCAATGAGCAGTTCTTC. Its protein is CSVERGSNEQFF.

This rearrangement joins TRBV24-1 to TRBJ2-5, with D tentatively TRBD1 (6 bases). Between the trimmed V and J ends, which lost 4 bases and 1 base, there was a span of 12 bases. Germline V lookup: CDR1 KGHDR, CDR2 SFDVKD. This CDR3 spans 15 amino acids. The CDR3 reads CATSDPTGPQETQYF. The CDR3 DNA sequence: TGTGCCACCAGTGACCCTACAGGGCCCCAAGAGACCCAGTACTTC.

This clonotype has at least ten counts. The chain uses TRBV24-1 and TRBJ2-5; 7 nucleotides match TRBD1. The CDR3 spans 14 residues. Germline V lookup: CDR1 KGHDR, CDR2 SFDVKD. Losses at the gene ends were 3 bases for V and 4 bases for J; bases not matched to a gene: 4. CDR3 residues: CATSDAHRGETQYF. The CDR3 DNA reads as TGTGCCACCAGTGATGCTCACAGGGGAGAGACCCAGTACTTC.

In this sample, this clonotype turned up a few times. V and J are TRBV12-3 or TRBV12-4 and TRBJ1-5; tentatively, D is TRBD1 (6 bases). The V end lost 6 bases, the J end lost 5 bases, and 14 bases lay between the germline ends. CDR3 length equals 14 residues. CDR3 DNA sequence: TGTGCCAGCAGCTCTGACAGGAGAGATCAGCCCCAGCATTTT. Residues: CASSSDRRDQPQHF.

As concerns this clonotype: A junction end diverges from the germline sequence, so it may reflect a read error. CDR3 sequence reads: CASRALAGRSTETQYF. CDR3 coding DNA: TGTGCCAGCAGAGCCCTAGCGGGACGGAGCACAGAGACGCAGTATTTT. J is TRBJ2-3 and V is TRBV2; the match to TRBD2 covers 9 bases. This CDR3 has 16 amino acids. Per germline, CDR1 SNHLY and CDR2 FYNNEI. The variable domain in full, with the rest retrieved from reference TRBV2 and TRBJ2-3, is EPEVTQTPSHQVTQMGQEVILRCVPISNHLYFYWYRQILGQKVEFLVSFYNNEISEKSEIFDDQFSVERPDGSNFTLKIRSTKLEDSAMYFCASRALAGRSTETQYFGPGTRLTVL.

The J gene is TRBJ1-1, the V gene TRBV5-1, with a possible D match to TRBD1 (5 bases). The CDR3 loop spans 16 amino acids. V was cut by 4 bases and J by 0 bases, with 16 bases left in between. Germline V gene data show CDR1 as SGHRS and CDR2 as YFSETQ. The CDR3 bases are TGCGCCAGCAGCCGGGAGGGGCTAGCTATGAACACTGAAGCTTTCTTT. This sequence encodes CASSREGLAMNTEAFF.